Sequencing of this TCR beta chain was carried out in a study of CD8 T cells in ankylosing spondylitis (dated by TCRdb to about 2017). Background on the whole study: T cell receptor beta repertoires were profiled in healthy donors and ankylosing spondylitis patients so that disease-linked TCR variants could be found. The whole study cohort included over 85 healthy donors and around 24 ankylosing spondylitis patients. Peripheral blood was sampled, and synovial fluid was additionally collected from ankylosing spondylitis patients. What the authors observed across the whole study: Some motif variants had previously been reported in the synovial fluid and blood of reactive arthritis patients, which suggests shared mechanisms of disease initiation. According to the report, matched synovial fluid samples from ankylosing spondylitis patients were significantly enriched for the disease-linked clones. Blood from ankylosing spondylitis patients appeared to be characterized by a TCR beta motif composed of 7 to 9 highly homologous amino acid variants. The disease-linked clones showed a CD8+ phenotype and occurred at relatively low frequencies in peripheral blood.

This clonotype was found many times. What antigen it recognizes has not been identified. No much larger clonotype is one base removed from it; base qualities were not supplied. Sequenced using an Illumina HiSeq 2500. Quantitative 5'-RACE with molecular barcodes was used to prepare TCR beta libraries. Under the source paper's analysis protocol: Disease-linked TCR variants were identified with a new computational method built on a probabilistic model of VDJ rearrangement. TCRdb ran its own pipeline on the public reads, namely fastp trimming at Q25 and MiXCR clone calling, and kept in-frame beta chains. Each record represents a unique CDR3 protein, reported with the most common genes and DNA among its rows. Here the V and J calls rest on TCRdb's processing, not on the authors' analysis. The sample table lists 100,000 to 150,000 distinct CDR3 sequences, over 7% of them with a count of one. Roughly 3.3% of the sample rests with the top ten.

Inclusive of the bounding cysteine and phenylalanine, the CDR3 is 13 residues long. Only CDR3 DNA remains: 39 bases, in frame from the first base. The germline V gene sets CDR1 to SQVTM and CDR2 to ANQGSEA. Unmatched junction bases come to 5, with V trimmed by 6 bases and J by 0 bases. This TCR was sampled from a male donor with ankylosing spondylitis or in good health (not recorded which). The chain uses TRBV29-1 and TRBJ2-7; TRBD1 agrees with 7 junctional bases. The sequencing input was blood, either unsorted or a sorted T cell fraction (not recorded which). The nucleotide sequence is TGCAGCGTAAGACAGGGCTCCTCCTACGAGCAGTACTTC. The resulting protein is CSVRQGSSYEQYF.